A selection of T cell receptor beta chains follows, all from one sample in a study of T-cell memory formation after mild COVID-19. TCRdb fed the 5' RACE reads into MiXCR, producing one record per CDR3 protein. The data hold approximately 150,000 distinct CDR3 sequences, with roughly 13% observed a single time. The sample was PBMCs or a T cell subset sorted from them (not recorded which). Receptor source: a man in his late teens or twenties who had mild COVID-19 (a few samples of this study predate the infection). Cell type and time point are not known. Each CDR3 is given with its conserved first and last residue. Each record gives: D gene, V gene, clone size, J gene, CDR3 DNA, CDR3 protein. The D gene is left open where the match is weak. Size values are once, few and many counts, or a class for expanded clones, and some rows have none.

d_call: .; v_call: TRBV7-9; clone_size: .; j_call: TRBJ1-1; cdr3_nt: TGTGCCAGCAGCCCACAGGGTTCGGTAGCTTTCTTT; cdr3_aa: CASSPQGSVAFF
d_call: TRBD2; v_call: TRBV7-2; clone_size: few; j_call: TRBJ2-5; cdr3_nt: TGTGCCAGCAGCTTGGCGGGGGGGCCGGAAAGAGAGACCCAGTACTTC; cdr3_aa: CASSLAGGPERETQYF
d_call: TRBD1; v_call: TRBV7-9; clone_size: few; j_call: TRBJ2-2; cdr3_nt: TGTGCCAGCAGCCTGCGACAGGGGACCGGGGAGCTGTTTTTT; cdr3_aa: CASSLRQGTGELFF
d_call: .; v_call: TRBV4-2; clone_size: .; j_call: TRBJ2-5; cdr3_nt: TGTGCCAGCAGCCAAGTCGGTGCAGCCGTTAACCAGTACTTC; cdr3_aa: CASSQVGAAVNQYF
d_call: .; v_call: TRBV5-1; clone_size: few; j_call: TRBJ1-3; cdr3_nt: TGCGCCAGCAGCTTCCTACAGGGTGGTGGAAACACCATATATTTT; cdr3_aa: CASSFLQGGGNTIYF
d_call: .; v_call: TRBV24-1; clone_size: .; j_call: TRBJ1-5; cdr3_nt: TGTGCCGGACAGCCCCAGCATTTT; cdr3_aa: CAGQPQHF
d_call: TRBD1; v_call: TRBV10-3; clone_size: .; j_call: TRBJ2-5; cdr3_nt: TGTGCCACCGACGACAGGGGTCAAGAGACCCAGTACTTC; cdr3_aa: CATDDRGQETQYF
d_call: .; v_call: TRBV6-6; clone_size: many; j_call: TRBJ1-5; cdr3_nt: TGTGCCAGCAGTTATACCCTGGGGGATCAGCCCCAGCATTTT; cdr3_aa: CASSYTLGDQPQHF
d_call: .; v_call: TRBV5-5; clone_size: .; j_call: TRBJ2-2; cdr3_nt: TGTGCCAGCAGCTCAGAATGGTCCGGGGAGCTGTTTTTT; cdr3_aa: CASSSEWSGELFF
d_call: .; v_call: TRBV29-1; clone_size: few; j_call: TRBJ1-4; cdr3_nt: TGCAGCGGTACCCTGCAGGGGACTAATGAAAAACTGTTTTTT; cdr3_aa: CSGTLQGTNEKLFF
d_call: .; v_call: TRBV7-3; clone_size: few; j_call: TRBJ2-5; cdr3_nt: TGTGCCACCAACTACCGGGCCGTGGAGACCCAGTACTTC; cdr3_aa: CATNYRAVETQYF
d_call: TRBD2; v_call: TRBV5-1; clone_size: .; j_call: TRBJ2-1; cdr3_nt: TGCGCCAGCAGCCGGGAGGCGGGCCGAGGCAATGAGCAGTTCTTC; cdr3_aa: CASSREAGRGNEQFF
d_call: TRBD1; v_call: TRBV5-4; clone_size: .; j_call: TRBJ1-5; cdr3_nt: TGTGCCAGCAGCTGGCAGTGGGACAGTTATAAATCAGCCCTGCATTTT; cdr3_aa: CASSWQWDSYKSALHF
d_call: .; v_call: TRBV12-3/TRBV12-4; clone_size: .; j_call: TRBJ2-1; cdr3_nt: TGTGCCAGCACCGGGGGCACCCACAATGAGCAGTTCTTC; cdr3_aa: CASTGGTHNEQFF